This T cell receptor beta chain was recorded in a study of cytomegalovirus exposure and HLA in healthy donors. Study-wide results and caveats: On later analysis, the bulk of CMV-associated TCR beta chains appeared to be HLA-restricted. The productive fraction for most TCR beta V segments was about 87% or about 30% in an earlier analysis. Researchers reported in a later analysis that common viral pathogens appeared linked to several top clusters.

Between the trimmed V and J ends, which lost 2 bases and 3 bases, there was a span of 7 bases. The CDR3 contains 13 residues. Per the germline V gene, CDR1 is MNHEY and CDR2 is SVGAGI. PCR primers comprised 60 Vbeta and 13 Jbeta primers. Assay used: immunoSEQ multiplex PCR; TCRdb lists only in-frame clones, some missing. There are 150,000 or so clones in the sample; about 80% occur only once, and around 13% lies in the top ten. As concerns this clone: The antigen is unknown.

The donors (healthy individuals) were bone marrow donors. The chain joins TRBV6-5 to TRBJ2-5; D call uncertain. The clonotype originates from a man aged 30-40 years in good health and CMV-seropositive. Sequenced material: PBMCs. The CDR3 DNA reads TGTGCCAGCAGTTACACGCAGGAAGAGACCCAGTACTTC. This sequence encodes CASSYTQEETQYF.